This T cell receptor beta chain stems from a study of monozygotic twins with inflammatory bowel disease. The TCR libraries each used total RNA (roughly 3,500 ng per library). Through template switching, UMIs that included a 6-nucleotide sample barcode were added. Using the 5' RACE reads, TCRdb records one entry per CDR3 protein without DNA. Its table lists more than 75,000 distinct CDR3 sequences. On this clonotype: Its antigen is currently unknown.

Germline V gives CDR1 MNHEY, CDR2 SMNVEV (reference sequence). The CDR3 is 15 residues long. Study-wide results and limits: In patient repertoires, differing immunosuppressive treatments may have added some variability.

The clonotype originates from a human donor with ulcerative colitis or Crohn's disease, or a healthy co-twin of an affected twin (not recorded which). The V call is TRBV27, the J call TRBJ1-4; TCRdb proposes TRBD1, but this gene call is untestable without DNA. Sequenced sample: blood. The CDR3 region is CASSPKTGGNRKLFF.